These T cell receptor beta chains were read from a single sample in a study of Ad26.COV2.S vaccination and SARS-CoV-2 variants. Clones were read by immunoSEQ multiplex PCR, and TCRdb kept only the in-frame ones, dropping some. The sample has 350,000 to 500,000 clones, 90% seen once; the top ten hold approximately 12%. The material was peripheral blood, obtained in a trial of Ad26.COV2.S vaccine versus placebo. The source is a person aged 18-60 years who received the Ad26.COV2.S COVID-19 vaccine or a placebo. Both conserved end residues are part of each CDR3. Each record gives: D gene, clone size, J gene, V gene, CDR3 DNA, CDR3 protein. D genes are given only for firm matches. A row's size may be missing; if present it is once, few, many or a size class.

d_gene: -
abundance: -
j_gene: TRBJ2-1
v_gene: TRBV27
CDR3nt: TGTGCCAGCAGTTTAAAAGCAGCGTCCTACAATGAGCAGTTCTTC
CDR3aa: CASSLKAASYNEQFF

d_gene: -
abundance: -
j_gene: TRBJ2-3
v_gene: TRBV7-3
CDR3nt: TGTGCCAGCAGCTTACTTCCAGGGAGCACAGATACGCAGTATTTT
CDR3aa: CASSLLPGSTDTQYF

d_gene: -
abundance: once
j_gene: TRBJ2-5
v_gene: TRBV5-8
CDR3nt: TGTGCCAGCAGCTTGGGAGGAGGAGGTCAAGAGACCCAGTACTTC
CDR3aa: CASSLGGGGQETQYF

d_gene: -
abundance: -
j_gene: TRBJ2-5
v_gene: TRBV5-4
CDR3nt: TGTGCCAGCAGCATCTCCAGGGGCCTAGGAGAGACCCAGTACTTC
CDR3aa: CASSISRGLGETQYF

d_gene: -
abundance: -
j_gene: TRBJ2-1
v_gene: TRBV5-1
CDR3nt: TGCGCCAGCAGCTTGGGCCACAGCTCCTACAATGAGCAGTTCTTC
CDR3aa: CASSLGHSSYNEQFF

d_gene: -
abundance: -
j_gene: TRBJ1-5
v_gene: TRBV6-5
CDR3nt: TGTGCCAGCAGTTCCCCGGGGGGATATAGCAATCAGCCCCAGCATTTT
CDR3aa: CASSSPGGYSNQPQHF

d_gene: -
abundance: few
j_gene: TRBJ1-6
v_gene: TRBV6-1
CDR3nt: TGTGCCAGCAGTGGGAGGGGTGACAGCTCCTATAATTCACCCCTCCACTTT
CDR3aa: CASSGRGDSSYNSPLHF

d_gene: TRBD1
abundance: -
j_gene: TRBJ2-2
v_gene: TRBV27
CDR3nt: TGTGCCAGCAGTTTTTTGGGACAGGGGGTGTCCGGGGAGCTGTTTTTT
CDR3aa: CASSFLGQGVSGELFF

d_gene: -
abundance: -
j_gene: TRBJ1-1
v_gene: TRBV4-3
CDR3nt: TGCGCCAGCAGCCAAGATAAGGAGGGGCTCGGTGGGGACACTGAAGCTTTCTTT
CDR3aa: CASSQDKEGLGGDTEAFF

d_gene: -
abundance: -
j_gene: TRBJ1-6
v_gene: TRBV18
CDR3nt: TGTGCCAGCTCACCCCTTCCCCGTCGGCTAGTTAATTCACCCCTCCACTTT
CDR3aa: CASSPLPRRLVNSPLHF

d_gene: -
abundance: few
j_gene: TRBJ1-5
v_gene: TRBV6-5
CDR3nt: TGTGCCAGCAGTTACAAAGCAGGGAATCAGCCCCAGCATTTT
CDR3aa: CASSYKAGNQPQHF

d_gene: -
abundance: -
j_gene: TRBJ2-5
v_gene: TRBV4-1
CDR3nt: TGCGCCAGCAGCCAAGCGACGGGTCTTATGGGCCCAGAGACCCAGTACTTC
CDR3aa: CASSQATGLMGPETQYF

d_gene: TRBD1
abundance: -
j_gene: TRBJ1-4
v_gene: TRBV10-3
CDR3nt: TGTGCCATCCGGGACAGGCCCCAAGAAAAACTGTTTTTT
CDR3aa: CAIRDRPQEKLFF

d_gene: TRBD2
abundance: once
j_gene: TRBJ2-7
v_gene: TRBV3-1/TRBV3-2
CDR3nt: TGTGCCAGCAGCCAAGTCCCTAGCGGTACCTACGAGCAGTACTTC
CDR3aa: CASSQVPSGTYEQYF

d_gene: -
abundance: -
j_gene: TRBJ2-7
v_gene: TRBV4-1
CDR3nt: TGCGCCAGCAGCCCAGTCGGGACCCCCTACGAGCAGTACTTC
CDR3aa: CASSPVGTPYEQYF

d_gene: TRBD1
abundance: -
j_gene: TRBJ2-7
v_gene: TRBV6-2/TRBV6-3
CDR3nt: TGTGCCAGCAGTTACGAGCACCTTAGAGCCGGGACAGTGATTCCCTACGAGCAGTACTTC
CDR3aa: CASSYEHLRAGTVIPYEQYF

d_gene: -
abundance: -
j_gene: TRBJ2-2
v_gene: TRBV19
CDR3nt: TGTGCCACCTCCAACAGTGGTCCTAGCGAGGCGAACACCGGGGAGCTGTTTTTT
CDR3aa: CATSNSGPSEANTGELFF

d_gene: -
abundance: -
j_gene: TRBJ1-5
v_gene: TRBV5-5
CDR3nt: TGTGCCAGCAGCCCCGAAGGGCTTGGGAATCAGCCCCAGCATTTT
CDR3aa: CASSPEGLGNQPQHF

d_gene: TRBD1
abundance: -
j_gene: TRBJ1-5
v_gene: TRBV18
CDR3nt: TGTGCCAGCTCACCCTCGACAGGGGGACCCAATCAGCCCCAGCATTTT
CDR3aa: CASSPSTGGPNQPQHF

d_gene: -
abundance: -
j_gene: TRBJ1-3
v_gene: TRBV29-1
CDR3nt: TGCAGCGTTAAAACTCAGGTTTCTGGAAACACCATATATTTT
CDR3aa: CSVKTQVSGNTIYF

d_gene: -
abundance: -
j_gene: TRBJ1-2
v_gene: TRBV28
CDR3nt: TGTGCCAGCAGCACAGAATATGGCTACACCTTC
CDR3aa: CASSTEYGYTF

d_gene: -
abundance: -
j_gene: TRBJ1-2
v_gene: TRBV5-6
CDR3nt: TGTGCCAGCAGCTACGGACGGAACTATGGCTACACCTTC
CDR3aa: CASSYGRNYGYTF

d_gene: -
abundance: -
j_gene: TRBJ1-1
v_gene: TRBV4-3
CDR3nt: TGCGCCAGCAGCCAAGATATAGCAAGTAGGAGGGGGAAATCTGAAGCTTTCTTT
CDR3aa: CASSQDIASRRGKSEAFF

d_gene: -
abundance: -
j_gene: TRBJ2-7
v_gene: TRBV2
CDR3nt: TGTGCCAGCAGTAGGACCCCCTACGAGCAGTACTTC
CDR3aa: CASSRTPYEQYF

d_gene: -
abundance: -
j_gene: TRBJ2-1
v_gene: TRBV4-2
CDR3nt: TGTGCCAGCAGCCAAGACCCAGGTAGCGATAACAATGAGCAGTTCTTC
CDR3aa: CASSQDPGSDNNEQFF

d_gene: -
abundance: -
j_gene: TRBJ2-3
v_gene: TRBV5-1
CDR3nt: TGCGCCAGCAGCTTGTTGAGGGGCACAGATACGCAGTATTTT
CDR3aa: CASSLLRGTDTQYF

d_gene: -
abundance: -
j_gene: TRBJ1-6
v_gene: TRBV10-3
CDR3nt: TGTGCCATCAGTGAGTCCTTAGGGCGCCGGGATTCACCCCTCCACTTT
CDR3aa: CAISESLGRRDSPLHF

d_gene: -
abundance: -
j_gene: TRBJ1-3
v_gene: TRBV23-1
CDR3nt: TGCGCCAGCAGTCAAAGGACAGCCCTCTTCTGGAACACCATATATTTT
CDR3aa: CASSQRTALFWNTIYF

d_gene: -
abundance: -
j_gene: TRBJ1-1
v_gene: TRBV5-1
CDR3nt: TGCGCCAGCAGCTCGAGACAGGTGAACCTGAACACTGAAGCTTTCTTT
CDR3aa: CASSSRQVNLNTEAFF

d_gene: TRBD1
abundance: -
j_gene: TRBJ2-7
v_gene: TRBV28
CDR3nt: TGTGCCAGCAGTCCCCGGGACAGGGGATACGAGCAGTACTTC
CDR3aa: CASSPRDRGYEQYF

d_gene: TRBD2
abundance: -
j_gene: TRBJ2-1
v_gene: TRBV18
CDR3nt: TGTGCCAGCTCAGCGCCGGGACTAGCTGGCAATGAGCAGTTCTTC
CDR3aa: CASSAPGLAGNEQFF

d_gene: -
abundance: -
j_gene: TRBJ1-5
v_gene: TRBV18
CDR3nt: TGTGCCGCAGGAGAGGGCGAGGATCAGCCCCAGCATTTT
CDR3aa: CAAGEGEDQPQHF

d_gene: -
abundance: -
j_gene: TRBJ2-2
v_gene: TRBV5-6
CDR3nt: TGTGCCAGCAGCTCCGGGCGTGGGTGGAACGGGGAGCTGTTTTTT
CDR3aa: CASSSGRGWNGELFF